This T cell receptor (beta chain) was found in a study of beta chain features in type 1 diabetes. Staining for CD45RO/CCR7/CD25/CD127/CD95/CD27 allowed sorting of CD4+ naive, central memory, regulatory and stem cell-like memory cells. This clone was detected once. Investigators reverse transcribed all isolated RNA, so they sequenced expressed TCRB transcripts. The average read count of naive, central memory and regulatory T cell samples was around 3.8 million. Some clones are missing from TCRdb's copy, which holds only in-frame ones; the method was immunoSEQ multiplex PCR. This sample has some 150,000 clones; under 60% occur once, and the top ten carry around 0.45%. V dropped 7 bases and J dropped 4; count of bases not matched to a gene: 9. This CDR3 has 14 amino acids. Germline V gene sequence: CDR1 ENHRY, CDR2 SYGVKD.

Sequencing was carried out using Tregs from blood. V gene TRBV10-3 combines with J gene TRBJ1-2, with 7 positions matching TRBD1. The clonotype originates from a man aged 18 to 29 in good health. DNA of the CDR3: TGTGCCATCACTGGGACAGAGACCTCCTATGGCTACACCTTC. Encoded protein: CAITGTETSYGYTF.